This T cell receptor beta chain was captured in a study of shared clonotypes between healthy human individuals. CDR1 is MGHDK, CDR2 SYGVNS, per germline. V was pared by 2 bases and J by 6 bases, with 7 bases of the junction left unmatched. The CDR3 consists of 16 residues. Libraries were prepared by immunoSEQ multiplex PCR; TCRdb keeps only in-frame clonotypes and omits some of them. The sample includes over 400,000 clones, 95% to 97% of them seen just once. The sample comprised naive CD4+ T cells sorted from blood. Subset noted: CD45RA+ positively selected. The J gene is TRBJ2-2, the V gene TRBV25-1, with TRBD1 identical over 9 bases. The source is a woman aged 25 to 39 in good health. DNA for the CDR3: TGTGCCAGCAGTGAAACGGGACAGGGATTCGCCGGGGAGCTGTTTTTT. Translated, it gives CASSETGQGFAGELFF.